These 16 T cell receptor beta chains came from one sample sequenced in a study of cytomegalovirus exposure and HLA in healthy donors. PCR amplification relied on 60 Vbeta primers (plus 13 Jbeta primers). Clones were read by immunoSEQ multiplex PCR, and TCRdb kept only the in-frame ones, dropping some. The sample consists of about 190,000 clones, about four fifths of them appearing once. Material for sequencing was PBMCs. The source is a man in his forties in good health and CMV-seropositive.

The rearrangement uses TRBV29-1 and TRBJ2-5, with TRBD2 identical over 11 bases. The J call may be incorrect, as the DNA end agrees better with TRBJ2-7. The CDR3 runs 16 residues. Germline CDR1 reads SQVTM; CDR2 reads ANQGSEA. CDR3 sequence: CSVGPRLAGGSYEQYF. DNA of the CDR3: TGCAGCGTTGGCCCGAGGCTAGCGGGAGGCTCCTACGAGCAGTACTTC.

This sequence joins TRBV10-3 and TRBJ1-3; 8 nucleotides line up with TRBD1. V was clipped by 3 bases and J by 1 base; unmatched bases: 2. The CDR3 is made up of 15 amino acids. Per the germline V gene, CDR1 is ENHRY and CDR2 is SYGVKD. The CDR3 DNA follows: TGTGCCATCAGTGAAAGACAGGGGTCTGGAAACACCATATATTTT. This gives the protein CAISERQGSGNTIYF.

This clone was found once. The genes are TRBV28 and TRBJ2-3; the match to TRBD2 covers 8 bases. J lost 3 bases, V lost 5 bases, and 10 bases had no gene match. The length of the CDR3 is 16 residues. Germline values: CDR1 MDHEN, CDR2 SYDVKM. The CDR3 DNA reads as TGTGCCAGCAGTCGGGAGGGGCTAGCGGTGACAGATACGCAGTATTTT. Protein sequence: CASSREGLAVTDTQYF.

The V call is TRBV19, the J call TRBJ1-5; weak D call: TRBD1 (5 bases). V lost 1 base to trimming and J lost 10 bases, with 17 bases between them. This CDR3 is built from 15 residues. Germline assignment: CDR1 LNHDA and CDR2 SQIVND (reference sequence). The CDR3 DNA reads as TGTGCCAGTAGTATAGGAGACAGTGGTGTATCACCCCAGCATTTT. Protein: CASSIGDSGVSPQHF.

This clone has more than one count but fewer than ten. The chain is built from TRBV7-8 and TRBJ2-7; D is uncertain. The CDR3 runs to 13 residues. Germline CDR1 SGHVS, CDR2 FQNEAQ. Trimming pared 4 bases from V and 2 bases from J, leaving 9 bases between. The CDR3 sequence is CASSSKQAYEQYF. Written as DNA, the CDR3 is TGTGCCAGCAGCTCAAAGCAGGCCTACGAGCAGTACTTC.

V usage is TRBV27 and J usage is TRBJ1-1, with 9 bases matching TRBD1. There are 16 residues in the CDR3. Germline V CDR1 and CDR2: MNHEY, SMNVEV (reference sequence). With 4 bases clipped from V and 3 bases from J, the junction kept 9 bases outside the gene matches. The DNA of the CDR3 is TGTGCCAGCAGTTCGTGGACAGGGGAGAAGGACACTGAAGCTTTCTTT. It specifies CASSSWTGEKDTEAFF.

The chain links TRBV27 to TRBJ1-5; TRBD1 agrees at 11 bases. This CDR3 region has 15 residues. CDR1 MNHEY and CDR2 SMNVEV come from the germline V gene (reference sequence). The J segment lost 4 bases and the V segment lost 6 bases, leaving 5 bases of the junction unmatched. The CDR3 reads CASSLDRGLNQPQHF. CDR3 nucleotide sequence: TGTGCCAGCAGCCTGGACAGGGGGCTTAATCAGCCCCAGCATTTT.

The chain employs TRBV2 and TRBJ2-7; unclear D gene. Germline CDR1 and CDR2: SNHLY and FYNNEI. Trimming removed 4 bases from V and 6 bases from J, with 13 bases in between. This CDR3 comprises 13 residues. The CDR3 spells CASSVASPGEQYF. DNA for the CDR3: TGTGCCAGCAGTGTCGCCTCCCCGGGCGAGCAGTACTTC.

V and J are TRBV10-1 and TRBJ1-2; D gene unclear. Germline V CDR1 and CDR2: WNHNN, SYGVQD (reference sequence). V lost 3 bases and J lost 9, with 11 bases in between. The CDR3 length is 12 residues. DNA of the CDR3: TGCGCCAGCAGTGACGGGGAGTTGAGCTACACCTTC. The encoded protein is CASSDGELSYTF.

This chain joins TRBV5-8 and TRBJ2-5; a possible D gene is TRBD1 (6 bases). Germline V gene lookup returns CDR1 SGHTS and CDR2 YDEGEE. The CDR3 runs to 16 residues. Trimming cost V 0 bases and J 4 bases, with 16 bases left between them. CDR3 DNA sequence: TGTGCCAGCAGCTTGGGAGTCCCAGGGGCCGGAGAGACCCAGTACTTC. Residues: CASSLGVPGAGETQYF.

V usage is TRBV2 and J usage is TRBJ1-2, with TRBD1 matching over 7 bases. The trim removed 3 bases at V and 5 bases at J, leaving 6 bases unmatched. This CDR3 region has 14 residues. Germline V lookup: CDR1 SNHLY, CDR2 FYNNEI. The CDR3 spells CASSEAGGFYGYTF. CDR3 DNA sequence: TGTGCCAGCAGTGAGGCAGGGGGGTTTTATGGCTACACCTTC.

This chain joins TRBV5-6 and TRBJ1-2; no definite D call. This CDR3 has 17 amino acids. Trimming cost V 0 bases and J 3 bases, with 18 bases left between them. Germline CDR1 is SGHDT and CDR2 is YYEEEE. CDR3 coding DNA: TGTGCCAGCAGCTTGGCCGGGGTTTTAACACCGTACTATGGCTACACCTTC. Translation: CASSLAGVLTPYYGYTF.

This chain links TRBV6-5 with TRBJ1-1; 7 nucleotides match TRBD1. V gave up 5 bases and J gave up 5 bases; unmatched junction bases: 8. The CDR3 length is 14 residues. Germline CDR1 reads MNHEY; CDR2 reads SVGAGI. Written as DNA, the CDR3 is TGTGCCAGCAGTCGCTCAGGGGGATGGACTGAAGCTTTCTTT. Protein product: CASSRSGGWTEAFF.

V is TRBV29-1 and J is TRBJ2-3; D is possibly TRBD1 (6 bases). CDR3 length: 14 amino acids. V lost 4 bases to trimming and J lost 4 bases, with 15 bases between them. Germline V gene lookup returns CDR1 SQVTM and CDR2 ANQGSEA. The CDR3 sequence: CSVVGTRVPDTQYF. Here the CDR3 DNA reads TGCAGCGTTGTGGGGACAAGGGTCCCAGATACGCAGTATTTT.

The chain is built from TRBV29-1 and TRBJ1-2, with TRBD1 identical over 7 bases. This CDR3 has 14 residues. Looked up from germline, CDR1 is SQVTM and CDR2 is ANQGSEA. V dropped 6 bases and J dropped 8; count of bases not matched to a gene: 15. The CDR3 region is CSVGTGARFWGYTF. The CDR3 DNA follows: TGCAGCGTCGGAACAGGGGCCCGATTCTGGGGCTACACCTTC.

The CDR3 region is CASSYMSHGTGYGYTF. The CDR3 DNA reads as TGTGCCAGCAGTTACATGTCCCATGGGACAGGGTATGGCTACACCTTC. The chain recombines TRBV6-5 with TRBJ1-2; 9 bases line up with TRBD1. CDR3 length equals 16 residues. Trimming at V came to 2 bases and at J to 5 bases, leaving 9 bases not matched to a gene. The germline V gene encodes CDR1 MNHEY and CDR2 SVGAGI.